Shown below are 18 T cell receptor beta chains from a single sample sequenced in a study of CD8+CD57+ T cells in acquired aplastic anemia. Genomic DNA, the template, was used for profiling of the TCR beta VDJ and CDR3. TCRdb used MiXCR to reprocess the reads, holding one entry per CDR3 protein. The table lists about 150,000 distinct CDR3 sequences, roughly two fifths of them singletons, with more than 7% in the top ten. Sequencing was performed on sorted CD4+, CD8+, or CD8+CD57+ T cells (not recorded which) from PBMCs. These receptors originate from a human donor in good health, serving as a control.

The sample holds many counts of this clonotype. One base away lies a much larger clone, so this may be a sequencing read error. J is TRBJ2-1 and V is TRBV5-4; the D gene is possibly TRBD2 (6 bases). V was trimmed by 0 bases and J by 5 bases, leaving 12 bases between them. Germline values: CDR1 SGHNT, CDR2 YYREEE (reference sequence). The CDR3 runs 15 residues. The CDR3, as DNA: TGTGCCAGCAGCTTGGCCCAGCGGAGGGACAATGAGCAGTTCTTC. Translated: CASSLAQRRDNEQFF.

The chain has TRBV29-1 and TRBJ1-2; D unresolved. Germline V gene data show CDR1 as SQVTM and CDR2 as ANQGSEA. The ends were cut back, 4 bases at V and 1 base at J, with 10 bases in the middle. The CDR3 has 13 amino acids. CDR3 protein: CSVGKTVNYGYTF. The CDR3 nucleotides are TGCAGCGTTGGAAAGACGGTTAACTATGGCTACACCTTC.

The V and J genes are TRBV10-3 and TRBJ2-3; 10 bases map to TRBD2. CDR3 length equals 16 residues. J was trimmed by 4 bases and V by 6 bases; bases with no gene match: 10. Per the germline V gene, CDR1 is ENHRY and CDR2 is SYGVKD. Here the CDR3 reads CAIRRSSGGAADTQYF. The CDR3 DNA is TGTGCCATCAGGCGTTCGAGCGGGGGGGCTGCAGATACGCAGTATTTT.

This clonotype was recorded many times. The chain joins TRBV2 to TRBJ1-5; unclear D gene. The CDR3 contains 13 residues. Germline CDR1 reads SNHLY; CDR2 reads FYNNEI. Trimming took 3 bases from V and 9 from J, leaving 12 bases between them. CDR3 residues: CASSDLEGRPQHF. The CDR3 DNA follows: TGTGCCAGCAGTGATCTCGAGGGTCGGCCCCAGCATTTT.

In its sample, this clonotype was seen many times. The genes are TRBV12-3 or TRBV12-4 and TRBJ2-3; the match to TRBD2 covers 11 bases. V lost 11 bases to trimming and J lost 6 bases; unmatched junction nucleotides: 16. This CDR3 has 16 residues. The CDR3 DNA is TGTGCCTCTAAGGAAGGGACTAGCGGTACCGCGGATACGCAGTATTTT. It encodes CASKEGTSGTADTQYF.

This clonotype was seen ten or more times. This chain uses TRBV12-3 or TRBV12-4 with TRBJ1-2, with unresolved D. The CDR3 is 13 residues long. V was shortened by 0 bases and J by 9 bases, with 11 bases between the two germline ends. CDR3 bases: TGTGCCAGCAGTTTAGCGCTGGATCTGAGCTACACCTTC. This codes for CASSLALDLSYTF.

This clonotype was seen many times. The chain carries TRBV29-1 and TRBJ2-1; D uncertain. CDR3 length: 11 amino acids. In germline, CDR1 is SQVTM, CDR2 ANQGSEA. Trimming shortened V by 3 bases and J by 6 bases, and 6 bases separated the two germline ends. CDR3 sequence: CSVDHLNEQFF. The DNA for the CDR3 is TGCAGCGTTGACCACCTCAATGAGCAGTTCTTC.

The V call is TRBV6-1, the J call TRBJ1-1; 7 bases align to TRBD1. This CDR3 is 16 amino acids long. Per the germline V gene, CDR1 is MNHNS and CDR2 is SASEGT. After removal of 5 bases from V and 5 bases from J, the junction contained 14 bases not matched to a gene. CDR3 protein: CASSRPLTGIFTEAFF. DNA for the CDR3: TGTGCCAGCAGTCGGCCTTTGACAGGGATTTTTACTGAAGCTTTCTTT.

Note on this clonotype: One end of the junction is discordant with germline, which a read error may explain. The CDR3 sequence is CASSVRLGTEAFF. The CDR3 DNA sequence: TGCGCCAGCAGCGTGAGACTTGGTACTGAAGCCTTCTTT. The J gene is TRBJ1-1, the V gene TRBV5-1; D ambiguous. The CDR3 consists of 13 residues. CDR1 is SGHRS, CDR2 YFSETQ, per germline.

This clonotype has just a few counts. This sequence may be a read error, since a much larger clone differs from it by one base. CDR3 in DNA: TGTGCCAGCAGCTCAAGGGGTATCGACTCTGGAAGCACCATATATTTT. Amino acids: CASSSRGIDSGSTIYF. The genes are TRBV7-1 and TRBJ1-3, with a tentative D call TRBD1 (5 bases). TRBV7-1 is known as an ORF, though its function is uncertain. The CDR3 has 16 residues.

This chain links TRBV19 with TRBJ2-7, with 7 bases fitting TRBD1. Trimming took 5 bases from V and 1 from J; bases not matched to a gene: 5. The CDR3 loop spans 14 amino acids. Per germline, CDR1 LNHDA and CDR2 SQIVND (reference sequence). The CDR3 region is CASSWGTVSYEQYF. The CDR3 DNA reads as TGTGCCAGTAGTTGGGGGACAGTATCCTACGAGCAGTACTTC. Full variable domain (missing parts from reference TRBV19 and TRBJ2-7): DGGITQSPKYLFRKEGQNVTLSCEQNLNHDAMYWYRQDPGQGLRLIYYSQIVNDFQKGDIAEGYSVSREKKESFPLTVTSAQKNPTAFYLCASSWGTVSYEQYFGPGTRLTVT.

This clonotype appeared a single time. A read error is likely, as this CDR3 ends without the conserved phenylalanine or tryptophan. V gene TRBV20-1 combines with J gene TRBJ1-2; a weak D match, TRBD1 (5 bases). This CDR3 comprises 12 residues. The germline CDR1 and CDR2 sequences are DFQATT and SNEGSKA (reference sequence). The CDR3, as DNA: TGCAGTGCTAGTGGGACTAACTATAGCTACACCCTC. This encodes CSASGTNYSYTL.

The chain combines TRBV19 with TRBJ1-1, with D uncertain. CDR1 is LNHDA and CDR2 is SQIVND in the germline V gene (reference sequence). V lost 6 bases and J 8 bases, leaving 4 bases between the germline ends. This CDR3 is built from 9 residues. CDR3: CASRTEAFF. CDR3 DNA sequence: TGTGCCAGTAGGACCGAAGCTTTCTTT.

Many counts were recorded for this clonotype. The chain carries TRBV7-2 and TRBJ2-7; D unresolved. The CDR3 extends over 14 amino acids. V was shortened by 4 bases and J by 7 bases, with 17 bases between the two germline ends. Germline V gene lookup returns CDR1 SGHTA and CDR2 FQGNSA. This CDR3 reads CASSYTIAQGEQYF. For the CDR3, the DNA is TGTGCCAGCAGCTACACGATAGCCCAAGGGGAGCAGTACTTC.

This clonotype was observed a handful of times. V and J are TRBV6-1 and TRBJ1-2; a weak D match, TRBD1 (5 bases). CDR3 length equals 16 residues. V was clipped by 7 bases and J by 0 bases, with 18 bases between them. The germline V gene has CDR1 MNHNS and CDR2 SASEGT. The CDR3 sequence is CASTRGAGSTNYGYTF. Written as DNA, the CDR3 is TGTGCCAGCACCAGAGGGGCAGGCAGTACTAACTATGGCTACACCTTC.

This clonotype was picked up many times. The chain is built from TRBV7-6 and TRBJ1-1; tentatively, D is TRBD1 (5 bases). V dropped 5 bases and J dropped 3 bases, with 16 bases sitting between them. The CDR3 is made up of 15 amino acids. CDR1 is SGHVS and CDR2 is FNYEAQ in the germline V gene. The DNA of the CDR3 is TGTGCCAGCAGCGAGTTGGGGCGGTCTTACACTGAAGCTTTCTTT. Its translation: CASSELGRSYTEAFF.

The chain joins TRBV6-4 to TRBJ1-6, with TRBD1 matching 7 bases. Germline V lookup: CDR1 MRHNA, CDR2 SNTAGT. The CDR3 extends over 17 amino acids. J gave up 0 bases and V 4 bases, and 6 bases lay outside the gene matches. The CDR3: CASSAFTGDSYNSPLHF. CDR3 nucleotide sequence: TGTGCCAGCAGTGCCTTTACAGGGGACTCCTATAATTCACCCCTCCACTTT.

Turning to this clonotype: A much more abundant neighbour one base away suggests this may be a read error. The V and J genes are TRBV9 and TRBJ1-4; a weak D match, TRBD1 (5 bases). Germline V gene lookup returns CDR1 SGDLS and CDR2 YYNGEE. The CDR3 runs to 15 residues. The chain's CDR3 is CASSVGLGGNGKLFF. CDR3 nucleotides: TGTGCCAGCAGCGTAGGGCTGGGGGGGAATGGAAAACTGTTTTTT. Supplemented by reference TRBV9 and TRBJ1-4, the full variable domain reads DSGVTQTPKHLITATGQRVTLRCSPRSGDLSVYWYQQSLDQGLQFLIQYYNGEERAKGNILERFSAQQFPDLHSELNLSSLELGDSALYFCASSVGLGGNGKLFFGSGTQLSVL.